This TCR beta chain was identified in a study of identical twins. Healthy Caucasian donors formed the entire cohort. A universal primer site was created by template switching, with the cDNA bearing unique molecular identifiers. TCRdb fed the 5' RACE reads into MiXCR, producing one record per CDR3 protein. Of hundreds of thousands of distinct CDR3 sequences in the sample, around 5.7% were seen once. This clonotype was detected a few times. What it recognizes is unknown. Whole-study findings and limits: It was cross-sectional statistical analysis, not following the same donors, that the conclusions relied on.

Trimming cost V 6 bases and J 6 bases; bases outside gene matches: 9. Germline V lookup: CDR1 MNHNS, CDR2 SASEGT. The CDR3 spans 14 residues. The chain uses TRBV6-1 and TRBJ2-3, with 7 bases lining up with TRBD2. The clonotype was recovered from a man in his late teens or twenties in good health. Sequencing was performed on naive T cells sorted from blood. The CDR3 sequence is CASRPAAGTDTQYF. The CDR3 nucleotides read TGTGCCAGCAGACCCGCAGCGGGAACTGATACGCAGTATTTT.